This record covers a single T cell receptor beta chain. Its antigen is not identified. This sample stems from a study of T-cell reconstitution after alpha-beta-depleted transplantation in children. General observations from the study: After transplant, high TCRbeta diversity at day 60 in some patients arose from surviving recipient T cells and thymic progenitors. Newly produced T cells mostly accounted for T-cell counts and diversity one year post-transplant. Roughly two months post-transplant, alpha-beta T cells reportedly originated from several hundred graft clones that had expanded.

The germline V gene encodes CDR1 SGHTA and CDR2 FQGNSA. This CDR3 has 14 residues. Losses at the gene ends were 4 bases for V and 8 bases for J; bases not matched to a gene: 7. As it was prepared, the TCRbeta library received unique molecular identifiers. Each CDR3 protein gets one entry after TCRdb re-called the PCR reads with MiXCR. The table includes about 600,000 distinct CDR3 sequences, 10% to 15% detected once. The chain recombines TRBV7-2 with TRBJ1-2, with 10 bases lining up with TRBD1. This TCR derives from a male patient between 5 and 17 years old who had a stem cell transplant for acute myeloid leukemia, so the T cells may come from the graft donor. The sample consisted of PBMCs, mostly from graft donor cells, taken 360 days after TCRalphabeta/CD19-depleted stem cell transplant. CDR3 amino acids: CASSSRQGAKGYTF. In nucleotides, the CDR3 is TGTGCCAGCAGCTCTAGACAGGGGGCGAAAGGCTACACCTTC.